The clone carrying this TCR beta chain occurred many times. One entry per CDR3 protein results from TCRdb running MiXCR on the RT-PCR reads. The sample records hundreds of thousands of distinct CDR3 sequences, about 14% being singletons. Germline CDR1 reads MNHEY; CDR2 reads SMNVEV (reference sequence). Trimming pared 2 bases from V and 2 bases from J, leaving 8 bases between. The CDR3 is 14 amino acids. The chain is built from TRBV27 and TRBJ2-3; D is uncertain. The material sequenced was memory CD4+ T cells from blood. This sequence was found in a female donor in good health, serving as a healthy control. CDR3 sequence: CASSLQTVTDTQYF. CDR3 sequence (DNA): TGTGCCAGCAGTTTACAGACCGTCACAGATACGCAGTATTTT.